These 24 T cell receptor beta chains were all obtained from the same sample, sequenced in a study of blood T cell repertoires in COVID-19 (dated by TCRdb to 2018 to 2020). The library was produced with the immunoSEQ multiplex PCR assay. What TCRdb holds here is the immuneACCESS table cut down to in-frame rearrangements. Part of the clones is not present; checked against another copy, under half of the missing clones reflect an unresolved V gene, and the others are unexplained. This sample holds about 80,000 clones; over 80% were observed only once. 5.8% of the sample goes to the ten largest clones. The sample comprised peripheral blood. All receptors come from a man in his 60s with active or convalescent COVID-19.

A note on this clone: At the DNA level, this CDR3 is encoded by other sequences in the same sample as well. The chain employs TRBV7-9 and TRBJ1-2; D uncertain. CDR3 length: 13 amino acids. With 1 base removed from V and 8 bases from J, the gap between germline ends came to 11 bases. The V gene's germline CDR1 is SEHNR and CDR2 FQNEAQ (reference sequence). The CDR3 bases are TGTGCCAGCAGCTTAGGACTGCCGGGGGGCTACACCTTC. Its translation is CASSLGLPGGYTF.

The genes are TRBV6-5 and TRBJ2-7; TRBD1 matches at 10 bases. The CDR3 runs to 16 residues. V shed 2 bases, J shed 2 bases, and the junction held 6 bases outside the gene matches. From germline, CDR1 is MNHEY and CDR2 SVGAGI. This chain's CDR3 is CASSYSSGQGTYEQYF. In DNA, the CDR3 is TGTGCCAGCAGTTACAGTTCGGGACAGGGGACCTACGAGCAGTACTTC.

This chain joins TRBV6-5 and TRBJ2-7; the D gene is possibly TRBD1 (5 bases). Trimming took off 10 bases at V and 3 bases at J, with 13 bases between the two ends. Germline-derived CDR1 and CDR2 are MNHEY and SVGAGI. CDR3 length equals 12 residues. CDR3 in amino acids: CATLGVDYEQYF. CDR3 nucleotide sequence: TGTGCCACTTTAGGGGTGGACTACGAGCAGTACTTC.

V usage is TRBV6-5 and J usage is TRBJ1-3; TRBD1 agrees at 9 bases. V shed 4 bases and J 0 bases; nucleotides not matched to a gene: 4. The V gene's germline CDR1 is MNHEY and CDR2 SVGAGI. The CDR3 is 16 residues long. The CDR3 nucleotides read TGTGCCAGCAGTTCGAGGACAGGGGACTCTGGAAACACCATATATTTT. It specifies CASSSRTGDSGNTIYF.

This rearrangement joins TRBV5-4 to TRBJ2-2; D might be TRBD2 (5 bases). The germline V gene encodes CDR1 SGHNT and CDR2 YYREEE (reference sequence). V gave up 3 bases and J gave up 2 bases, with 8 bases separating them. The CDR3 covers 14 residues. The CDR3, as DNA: TGTGCCAGCAGCTGGGAGATTAACACCGGGGAGCTGTTTTTT. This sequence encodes CASSWEINTGELFF.

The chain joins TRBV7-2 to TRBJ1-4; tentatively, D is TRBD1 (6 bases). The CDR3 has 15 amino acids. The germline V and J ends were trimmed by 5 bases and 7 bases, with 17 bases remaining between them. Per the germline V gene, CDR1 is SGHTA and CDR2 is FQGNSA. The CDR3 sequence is CASSPNWATGEKLFF. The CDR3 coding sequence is TGTGCCAGCAGCCCGAACTGGGCGACAGGTGAAAAACTGTTTTTT. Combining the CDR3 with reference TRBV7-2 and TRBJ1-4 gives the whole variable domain GAGVSQSPSNKVTEKGKDVELRCDPISGHTALYWYRQSLGQGLEFLIYFQGNSAPDKSGLPSDRFSAERTGGSVSTLTIQRTQQEDSAVYLCASSPNWATGEKLFFGSGTQLSVL.

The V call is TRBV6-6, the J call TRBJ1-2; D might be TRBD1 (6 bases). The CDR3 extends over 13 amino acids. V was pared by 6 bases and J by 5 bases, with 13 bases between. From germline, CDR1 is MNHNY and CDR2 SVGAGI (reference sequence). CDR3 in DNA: TGTGCCAGCAGCCGGGACACCTTATATGGCTACACCTTC. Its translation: CASSRDTLYGYTF.

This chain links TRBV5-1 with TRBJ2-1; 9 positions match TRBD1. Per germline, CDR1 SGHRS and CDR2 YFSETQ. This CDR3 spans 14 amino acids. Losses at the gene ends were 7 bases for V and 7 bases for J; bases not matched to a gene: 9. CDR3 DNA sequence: TGCGCCAGCGAACCCGGGACAGGGTTGAATGAGCAGTTCTTC. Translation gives CASEPGTGLNEQFF.

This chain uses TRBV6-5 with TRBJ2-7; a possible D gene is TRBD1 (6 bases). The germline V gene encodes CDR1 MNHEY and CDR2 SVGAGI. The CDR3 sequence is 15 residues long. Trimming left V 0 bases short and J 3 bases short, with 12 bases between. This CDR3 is CASSYSGPGDYEQYF. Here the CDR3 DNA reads TGTGCCAGCAGTTACTCGGGACCAGGGGACTACGAGCAGTACTTC.

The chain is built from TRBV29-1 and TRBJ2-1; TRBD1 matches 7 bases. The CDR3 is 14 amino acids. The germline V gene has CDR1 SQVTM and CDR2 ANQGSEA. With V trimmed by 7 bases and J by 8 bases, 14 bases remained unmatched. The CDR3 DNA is TGCAGCGCCGACAGGGTAGCATGGAAGGATGAGCAGTTCTTC. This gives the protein CSADRVAWKDEQFF.

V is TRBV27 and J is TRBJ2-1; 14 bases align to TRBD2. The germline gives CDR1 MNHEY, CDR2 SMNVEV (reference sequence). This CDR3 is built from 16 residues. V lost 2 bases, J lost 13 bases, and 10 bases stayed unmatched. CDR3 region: CASSLIPGLAGAYQFF. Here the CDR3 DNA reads TGTGCCAGCAGTTTAATTCCGGGACTAGCGGGGGCTTATCAGTTCTTC.

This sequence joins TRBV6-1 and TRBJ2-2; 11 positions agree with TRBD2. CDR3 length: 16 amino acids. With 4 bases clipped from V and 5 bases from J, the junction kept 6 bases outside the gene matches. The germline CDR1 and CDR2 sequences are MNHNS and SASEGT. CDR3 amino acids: CASSVSSGGATGELFF. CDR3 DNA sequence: TGTGCCAGCAGTGTCAGTAGCGGGGGGGCGACCGGGGAGCTGTTTTTT.

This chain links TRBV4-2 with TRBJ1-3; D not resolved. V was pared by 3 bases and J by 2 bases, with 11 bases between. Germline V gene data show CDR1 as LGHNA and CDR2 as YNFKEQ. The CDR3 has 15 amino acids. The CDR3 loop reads CASSQPSHTGNTIYF. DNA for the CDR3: TGTGCCAGCAGCCAGCCGAGTCATACTGGAAACACCATATATTTT.

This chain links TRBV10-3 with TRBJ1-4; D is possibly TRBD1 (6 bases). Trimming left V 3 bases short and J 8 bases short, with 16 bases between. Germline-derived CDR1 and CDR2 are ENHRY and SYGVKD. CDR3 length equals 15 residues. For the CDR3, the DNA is TGTGCCATCAGTGATGCGGGGGGCGCGGAGGAAAAACTGTTTTTT. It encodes CAISDAGGAEEKLFF.

The CDR3 DNA sequence: TGTGCCAGCAGCTGGGGACAGGGGGCGACGGGCAATGAGCAGTTCTTC. Encoded protein: CASSWGQGATGNEQFF. This chain uses TRBV7-2 with TRBJ2-1; 12 bases map to TRBD1. Germline assignment: CDR1 SGHTA and CDR2 FQGNSA. The V and J ends lost 4 bases and 6 bases, in that order; junction bases with no gene match: 7. This CDR3 has 16 residues.

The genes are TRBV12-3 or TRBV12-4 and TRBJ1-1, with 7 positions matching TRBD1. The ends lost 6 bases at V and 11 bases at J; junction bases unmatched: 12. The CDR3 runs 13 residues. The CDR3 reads CASSPEDRVGAFF. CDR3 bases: TGTGCCAGCAGCCCAGAAGACAGGGTGGGCGCTTTCTTT.

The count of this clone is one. The CDR3 spells CASGGADSSYNEQFF. The CDR3 nucleotides are TGCGCCAGCGGAGGGGCGGATAGCTCCTACAATGAGCAGTTCTTC. The rearrangement links TRBV5-1 to TRBJ2-1, with D possibly being TRBD2 (6 bases). Germline CDR1 SGHRS, CDR2 YFSETQ. The CDR3 is made up of 15 amino acids. Trimming left V 7 bases short and J 0 bases short, with 14 bases between.

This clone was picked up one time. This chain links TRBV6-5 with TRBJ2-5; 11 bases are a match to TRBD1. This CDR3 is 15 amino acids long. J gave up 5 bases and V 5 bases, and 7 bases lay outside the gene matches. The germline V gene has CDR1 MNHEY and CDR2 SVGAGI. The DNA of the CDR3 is TGTGCCAGCAGTAGGGGGACAGGGGGAAGGGAGACCCAGTACTTC. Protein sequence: CASSRGTGGRETQYF.

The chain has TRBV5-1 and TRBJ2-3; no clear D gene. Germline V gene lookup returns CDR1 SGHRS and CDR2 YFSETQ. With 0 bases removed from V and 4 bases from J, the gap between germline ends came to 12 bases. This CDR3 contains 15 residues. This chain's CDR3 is CASSLGQYMADTQYF. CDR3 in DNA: TGCGCCAGCAGCTTGGGGCAGTATATGGCAGATACGCAGTATTTT.

Written as DNA, the CDR3 is TGTGCCAGCAGCTTAGGGCAGTTAGAGACCCAGTACTTC. As protein: CASSLGQLETQYF. J is TRBJ2-5 and V is TRBV7-2; no firm D call. There are 13 residues in the CDR3. V lost 1 base, J lost 4 bases, and 7 bases lay in between. Germline V gene lookup returns CDR1 SGHTA and CDR2 FQGNSA.

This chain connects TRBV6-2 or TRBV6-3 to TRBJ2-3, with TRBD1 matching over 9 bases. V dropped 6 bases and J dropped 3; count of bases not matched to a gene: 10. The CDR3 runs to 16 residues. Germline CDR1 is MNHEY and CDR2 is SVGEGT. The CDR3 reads CASSQLDRGGTDTQYF. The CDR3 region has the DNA TGTGCCAGCAGCCAATTGGACAGGGGAGGAACAGATACGCAGTATTTT.

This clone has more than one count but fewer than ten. CDR3 coding DNA: TGTGCCAGCAGCTTACAGATGAACACTGAAGCTTTCTTT. This encodes CASSLQMNTEAFF. This rearrangement joins TRBV6-4 to TRBJ1-1; D is uncertain. The CDR3 is made up of 13 amino acids. CDR1 MRHNA and CDR2 SNTAGT come from the germline V gene. Between the trimmed V and J ends, which lost 6 bases and 0 bases, there was a span of 8 bases.

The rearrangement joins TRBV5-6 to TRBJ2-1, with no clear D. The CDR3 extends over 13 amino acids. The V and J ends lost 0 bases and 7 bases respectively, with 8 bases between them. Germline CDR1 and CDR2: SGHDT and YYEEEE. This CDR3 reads CASSLERLNEQFF. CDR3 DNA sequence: TGTGCCAGCAGCTTGGAGCGTCTAAATGAGCAGTTCTTC.

The CDR3 DNA sequence: TGTGCCAGCAGCCAAGGGACAGGGGGAGTCAACTATGGCTACACCTTC. It translates to CASSQGTGGVNYGYTF. This chain uses TRBV4-2 with TRBJ1-2; TRBD1 matches at 10 bases. The length of the CDR3 is 16 residues. J gave up 2 bases and V 1 base, and 4 bases lay outside the gene matches. The germline V gene has CDR1 LGHNA and CDR2 YNFKEQ.